The 21 T cell receptor beta chains below all came from one sample that was sequenced in a study of blood T cell repertoires in COVID-19. The protocol was immunoSEQ multiplex PCR, while the TCRdb copy is restricted to in-frame clones and leaves out a portion. Here the sample spans 200,000 to 250,000 clones, 70% to 90% being singletons. Sequenced input: PBMCs or T cells enriched from blood (not recorded which). The receptors shown here come from a man younger than 40 who had recovered from COVID-19.

CDR3: CATSDLRGAGIVNKGGSHEQYF. The DNA for the CDR3 is TGTGCCACCAGTGATTTGAGGGGCGCAGGAATTGTAAACAAGGGCGGGAGCCACGAGCAGTACTTC. The rearrangement joins TRBV24-1 to TRBJ2-7; TRBD2 aligns across 7 bases. The V gene's germline CDR1 is KGHDR and CDR2 SFDVKD. The trim removed 0 bases at V and 5 bases at J, leaving 27 bases unmatched. This CDR3 is 22 amino acids long.

The CDR3 coding sequence is TGTGCCAGCAGCACCCACCGACTAGCGGGAGCCTACGAGCAGTACTTC. Translation gives CASSTHRLAGAYEQYF. This sequence joins TRBV7-8 and TRBJ2-7, with 12 nucleotides matching TRBD2. CDR3 length: 16 residues. Germline-derived CDR1 and CDR2 are SGHVS and FQNEAQ. Unmatched junction bases numbered 7, after V lost 5 bases and J lost 2 bases.

V is TRBV7-2 and J is TRBJ2-7, with TRBD1 as a possible D gene (6 bases). V was cut by 5 bases and J by 2 bases, with 16 bases left in between. The germline V gene has CDR1 SGHTA and CDR2 FQGNSA. The CDR3 has 15 amino acids. The CDR3 protein is CASSPAWGQPYEQYF. The CDR3, as DNA: TGTGCCAGCAGCCCCGCTTGGGGACAACCCTACGAGCAGTACTTC. The variable domain in full, completed from reference TRBV7-2 and TRBJ2-7, reads GAGVSQSPSNKVTEKGKDVELRCDPISGHTALYWYRQSLGQGLEFLIYFQGNSAPDKSGLPSDRFSAERTGGSVSTLTIQRTQQEDSAVYLCASSPAWGQPYEQYFGPGTRLTVT.

The V and J genes are TRBV12-3 or TRBV12-4 and TRBJ1-6, with 7 positions matching TRBD1. The CDR3 is 13 amino acids. The trim removed 5 bases at V and 7 bases at J, leaving 2 bases unmatched. CDR3 amino acids: CASSRDRNSPLHF. CDR3 sequence (DNA): TGTGCCAGCAGTCGGGACAGAAATTCACCCCTCCACTTT.

The chain carries TRBV5-1 and TRBJ1-4; D is uncertain. Germline loops: CDR1 SGHRS, CDR2 YFSETQ. The CDR3 contains 14 residues. Trimming stripped 0 bases from V and 3 bases from J, with 6 bases between. Here the CDR3 reads CASSLAQPNEKLFF. CDR3 sequence (DNA): TGCGCCAGCAGCTTGGCACAGCCTAATGAAAAACTGTTTTTT.

V gene TRBV4-3 combines with J gene TRBJ2-2, with TRBD1 identical over 7 bases. This CDR3 has 18 amino acids. The germline V gene encodes CDR1 LGHNA and CDR2 YSLEER. V dropped 2 bases and J dropped 1; count of bases not matched to a gene: 10. Here the CDR3 reads CASSQQFLRQGNTGELFF. In DNA form, the CDR3 reads TGCGCCAGCAGCCAACAATTTCTAAGACAGGGGAACACCGGGGAGCTGTTTTTT.

This chain connects TRBV24-1 to TRBJ2-1; D call uncertain. Germline V gene data show CDR1 as KGHDR and CDR2 as SFDVKD. CDR3 size: 15 residues. Trimming cost V 9 bases and J 6 bases, with 20 bases left between them. The CDR3 sequence is CATGAFSRFGNEQFF. The CDR3, as DNA: TGTGCCACCGGTGCCTTTTCCCGTTTCGGCAATGAGCAGTTCTTC.

This chain joins TRBV18 and TRBJ1-1; D gene uncertain. In germline, CDR1 is KGHSH, CDR2 LQKENI. The CDR3 has 13 amino acids. The V gene lost 2 bases and the J gene lost 5 bases, with 9 bases spanning the gap. The CDR3 here is CASSPNRGTEAFF. CDR3 nucleotide sequence: TGTGCCAGCTCACCAAACCGGGGAACTGAAGCTTTCTTT.

The J gene is TRBJ1-4, the V gene TRBV2, with 8 bases aligning to TRBD1. There are 14 residues in the CDR3. Germline V lookup: CDR1 SNHLY, CDR2 FYNNEI. The junction had 9 bases not matched to a gene; V was cut back by 7 bases and J by 8 bases. The CDR3 DNA reads as TGTGCCAGCAATCTGGACAGGGAAGGAGAAAAACTGTTTTTT. Its protein product is CASNLDREGEKLFF.

V is TRBV2 and J is TRBJ1-4; 8 bases match TRBD1. The length of the CDR3 is 14 residues. Unmatched junction bases numbered 8, after V lost 6 bases and J lost 8 bases. Germline CDR1 reads SNHLY; CDR2 reads FYNNEI. The CDR3 sequence: CASSHRGEGEKLFF. The CDR3 DNA is TGTGCCAGCAGCCACAGGGGGGAGGGCGAAAAACTGTTTTTT. The whole variable domain, remainder taken from reference TRBV2 and TRBJ1-4, is EPEVTQTPSHQVTQMGQEVILRCVPISNHLYFYWYRQILGQKVEFLVSFYNNEISEKSEIFDDQFSVERPDGSNFTLKIRSTKLEDSAMYFCASSHRGEGEKLFFGSGTQLSVL.

This clone occurred a few times. The chain uses TRBV3-1 (or the pseudogene TRBV3-2) and TRBJ2-1, with 12 bases fitting TRBD2. In germline, CDR1 is LGHDT, CDR2 YNNKEL (reference sequence). There are 16 residues in the CDR3. V dropped 0 bases and J dropped 8; count of bases not matched to a gene: 5. In nucleotides, the CDR3 is TGTGCCAGCAGCCAAGATTTGACTAGCGGGAGATATGAGCAGTTCTTC. Translated: CASSQDLTSGRYEQFF.

This clone was detected only a few times. The chain has TRBV27 and TRBJ2-7; D may be TRBD1 (6 bases). The length of the CDR3 is 13 residues. Between the trimmed V and J ends, which lost 6 bases and 5 bases, there was a span of 14 bases. Germline CDR1 MNHEY, CDR2 SMNVEV (reference sequence). In DNA form, the CDR3 reads TGTGCCAGCAGCGCGACAGGTAACAACGAGCAGTACTTC. This gives the protein CASSATGNNEQYF.

The V and J genes are TRBV10-3 and TRBJ2-7, with 9 bases that match TRBD1. CDR1 is ENHRY, CDR2 SYGVKD, per germline. J was trimmed by 6 bases and V by 10 bases; bases with no gene match: 7. CDR3 length equals 12 residues. The chain's CDR3 is CATGTGSLEQYF. CDR3 nucleotides: TGTGCCACCGGGACAGGGTCACTCGAGCAGTACTTC.

This chain uses TRBV18 with TRBJ1-2; 9 nucleotides line up with TRBD1. Germline CDR1 KGHSH, CDR2 LQKENI. J gave up 6 bases and V 3 bases, and 5 bases lay outside the gene matches. The CDR3 is made up of 14 amino acids. CDR3 amino acids: CASSPGQGVDGYTF. DNA for the CDR3: TGTGCCAGCTCACCGGGACAGGGTGTCGATGGCTACACCTTC.

The chain links TRBV4-2 to TRBJ2-3; perhaps TRBD2 as D (6 bases). The CDR3 loop spans 15 amino acids. The V end lost 0 bases, the J end lost 3 bases, and 10 bases lay between the germline ends. Germline V gene lookup returns CDR1 LGHNA and CDR2 YNFKEQ. The CDR3 DNA is TGTGCCAGCAGCCAAGACGCGGCGGGAACAGATACGCAGTATTTT. The encoded protein is CASSQDAAGTDTQYF.

J is TRBJ2-1 and V is TRBV5-1, with 8 bases that match TRBD2. V was pared by 7 bases and J by 0 bases, with 6 bases of the junction left unmatched. CDR3 size: 15 residues. Germline V CDR1 and CDR2: SGHRS, YFSETQ. In DNA form, the CDR3 reads TGCGCCAGCGGGCCGGGACTAGTCTCCTACAATGAGCAGTTCTTC. It is translated as CASGPGLVSYNEQFF.

The V call is TRBV28, the J call TRBJ2-7; weak D call: TRBD1 (6 bases). This CDR3 comprises 13 residues. Germline V lookup: CDR1 MDHEN, CDR2 SYDVKM. V dropped 7 bases and J dropped 6 bases, with 16 bases sitting between them. Here the CDR3 DNA reads TGTGCCAGCACCCTTACAGGGTCCAGCGAGCAGTACTTC. It yields the protein CASTLTGSSEQYF. Full variable domain (rest looked up from reference TRBV28 and TRBJ2-7): DVKVTQSSRYLVKRTGEKVFLECVQDMDHENMFWYRQDPGLGLRLIYFSYDVKMKEKGDIPEGYSVSREKKERFSLILESASTNQTSMYLCASTLTGSSEQYFGPGTRLTVT.

The rearrangement joins TRBV19 to TRBJ2-1, with 9 positions matching TRBD1. With 4 bases clipped from V and 9 bases from J, the junction kept 4 bases outside the gene matches. The CDR3 spans 13 residues. CDR1 is LNHDA and CDR2 is SQIVND in the germline V gene (reference sequence). The CDR3 DNA sequence: TGTGCCAGTAGTACCACAGGGGGCGGTGAGCAGTTCTTC. It codes for CASSTTGGGEQFF.

J is TRBJ2-1 and V is TRBV10-3, with 7 bases identical to TRBD2. Trimming took 4 bases from V and 5 from J; bases not matched to a gene: 14. CDR3 size: 17 residues. Germline CDR1 is ENHRY and CDR2 is SYGVKD. DNA for the CDR3: TGTGCCATCAGTGCGGGGGGTCCCGCCTCAGGGAACAATGAGCAGTTCTTC. Its protein product is CAISAGGPASGNNEQFF.

This chain links TRBV12-3 or TRBV12-4 with TRBJ2-2, with D uncertain. V was cut by 7 bases and J by 7 bases, with 13 bases left in between. This CDR3 contains 13 residues. CDR3 DNA sequence: TGTGCCAGCAAAACCCTTCGCGGCGGGGAGCTGTTTTTT. Its translation: CASKTLRGGELFF.

The chain carries TRBV15 and TRBJ2-2; D gene unclear. The CDR3 length is 13 residues. V was shortened by 7 bases and J by 5 bases, with 11 bases between the two germline ends. From germline, CDR1 is LNHNV and CDR2 YYDKDF (reference sequence). The CDR3 DNA follows: TGTGCCACCACGCTTTCGAGGACCGGGGAGCTGTTTTTT. It encodes CATTLSRTGELFF.